This T cell receptor (beta chain) was retrieved from a study of PD-1 blockade in classical Hodgkin lymphoma. Germline loops: CDR1 MNHEY, CDR2 SMNVEV (reference sequence). This CDR3 has 16 amino acids. V lost 4 bases, J lost 1 base, and 8 bases stayed unmatched. Each patient relapsed following autologous stem cell transplantation, and prior brentuximab vedotin exposure differed. Points from the study as a whole: Complete responders entered with baseline diversity on par with newly diagnosed patients, the results showed. Why repertoires differed is undefined; disease activity or prior therapy possibly contributed. It was CD4+ TCR diversity, not CD8+, that rose significantly by C4D1.

Assay: immunoSEQ multiplex PCR; the TCRdb copy retains only in-frame clones and omits some. In the table there are 15,000 to 20,000 clones, approximately 88% of which are singletons. Comment on this clone: Its antigen is unknown.

Sequenced here: peripheral blood mononuclear cells (PBMCs), sampled at baseline. The origin of this receptor is a human donor with classical Hodgkin lymphoma. The rearrangement links TRBV27 to TRBJ1-1; 8 bases agree with TRBD1. The CDR3 region is CASSSPTGVGNTEAFF. The CDR3 DNA follows: TGTGCCAGCAGTTCCCCGACAGGGGTAGGGAACACTGAAGCTTTCTTT.